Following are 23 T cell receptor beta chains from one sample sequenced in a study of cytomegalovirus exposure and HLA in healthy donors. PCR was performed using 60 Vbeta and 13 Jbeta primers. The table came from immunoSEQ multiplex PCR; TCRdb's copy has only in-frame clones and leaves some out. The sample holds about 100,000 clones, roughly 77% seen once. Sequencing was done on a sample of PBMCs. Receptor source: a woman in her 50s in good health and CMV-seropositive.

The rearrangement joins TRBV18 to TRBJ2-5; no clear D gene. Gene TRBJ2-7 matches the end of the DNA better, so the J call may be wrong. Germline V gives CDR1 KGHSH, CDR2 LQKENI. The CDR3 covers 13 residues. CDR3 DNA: TGTGCCAGCTCACCATCTTTCGCCTACGAGCAGTACTTC. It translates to CASSPSFAYEQYF.

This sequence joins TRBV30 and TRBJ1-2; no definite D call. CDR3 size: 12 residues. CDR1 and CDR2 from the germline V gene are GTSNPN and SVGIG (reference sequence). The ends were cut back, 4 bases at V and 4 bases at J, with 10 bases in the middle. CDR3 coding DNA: TGTGCCTGGACTCGGGTGGGCTATGGCTACACCTTC. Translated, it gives CAWTRVGYGYTF.

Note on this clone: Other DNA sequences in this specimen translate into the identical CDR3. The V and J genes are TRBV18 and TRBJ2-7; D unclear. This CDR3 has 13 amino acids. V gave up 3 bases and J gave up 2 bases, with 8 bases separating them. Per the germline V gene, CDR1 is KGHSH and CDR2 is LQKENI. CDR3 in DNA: TGTGCCAGCTCACCGGATAGCACCTACGAGCAGTACTTC. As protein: CASSPDSTYEQYF.

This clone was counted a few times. CDR3 nucleotide sequence: TGCGCCAGCAGCCAGTACAGAGACTCCTACGAGCAGTACTTC. It codes for CASSQYRDSYEQYF. The chain combines TRBV4-1 with TRBJ2-7; D unclear. Germline V CDR1 and CDR2: MGHRA, YSYEKL. V was cut by 3 bases and J by 0 bases, with 9 bases left in between. The CDR3 is 14 residues long.

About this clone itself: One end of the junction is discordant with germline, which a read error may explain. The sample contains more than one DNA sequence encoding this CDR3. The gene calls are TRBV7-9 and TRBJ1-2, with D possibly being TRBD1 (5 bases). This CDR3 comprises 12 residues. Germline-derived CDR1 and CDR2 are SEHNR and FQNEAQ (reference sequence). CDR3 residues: CSSSLDSYGYTF. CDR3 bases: TGTTCCAGCAGCCTCGACAGCTATGGCTACACCTTC.

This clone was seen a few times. CDR3 sequence (DNA): TGTGCCAGCAGTTCCGGGACAGACTACGAGCAGTACTTC. Its protein is CASSSGTDYEQYF. The chain couples TRBV6-5 to TRBJ2-7; 7 bases agree with TRBD1. Germline V gene sequence: CDR1 MNHEY, CDR2 SVGAGI. The trim removed 4 bases at V and 3 bases at J, leaving 3 bases unmatched. The CDR3 sequence is 13 residues long.

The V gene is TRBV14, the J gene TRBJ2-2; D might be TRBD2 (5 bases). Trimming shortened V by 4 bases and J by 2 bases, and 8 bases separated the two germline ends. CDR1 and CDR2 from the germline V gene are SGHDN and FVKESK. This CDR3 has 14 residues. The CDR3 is CASSREFNTGELFF. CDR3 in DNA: TGTGCCAGCAGCCGGGAGTTCAACACCGGGGAGCTGTTTTTT.

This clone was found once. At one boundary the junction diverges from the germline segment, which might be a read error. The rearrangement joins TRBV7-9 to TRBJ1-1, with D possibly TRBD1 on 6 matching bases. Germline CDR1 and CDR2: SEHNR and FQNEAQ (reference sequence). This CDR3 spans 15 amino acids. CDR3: CSSSSWTDPNTEAFF. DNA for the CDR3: TGTTCCAGCAGCTCCTGGACAGACCCGAACACTGAAGCTTTCTTT.

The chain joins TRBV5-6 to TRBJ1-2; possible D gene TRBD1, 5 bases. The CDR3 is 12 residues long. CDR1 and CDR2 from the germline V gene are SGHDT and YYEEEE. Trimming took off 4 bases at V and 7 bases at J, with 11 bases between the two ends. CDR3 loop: CASSPGHSGYTF. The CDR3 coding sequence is TGTGCCAGCAGCCCCGGACATAGTGGCTACACCTTC.

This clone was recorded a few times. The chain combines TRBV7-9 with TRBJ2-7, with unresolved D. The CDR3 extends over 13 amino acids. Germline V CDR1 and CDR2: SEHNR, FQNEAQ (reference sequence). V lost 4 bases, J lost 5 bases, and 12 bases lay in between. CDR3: CASSSSRENEQYF. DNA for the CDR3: TGTGCCAGCAGCTCAAGTCGCGAAAACGAGCAGTACTTC.

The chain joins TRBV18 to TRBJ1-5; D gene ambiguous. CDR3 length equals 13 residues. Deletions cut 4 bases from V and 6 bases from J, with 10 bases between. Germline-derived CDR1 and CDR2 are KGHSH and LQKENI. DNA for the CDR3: TGTGCCAGCTCACTGGAGGATGTTCAGCCCCAGCATTTT. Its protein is CASSLEDVQPQHF.

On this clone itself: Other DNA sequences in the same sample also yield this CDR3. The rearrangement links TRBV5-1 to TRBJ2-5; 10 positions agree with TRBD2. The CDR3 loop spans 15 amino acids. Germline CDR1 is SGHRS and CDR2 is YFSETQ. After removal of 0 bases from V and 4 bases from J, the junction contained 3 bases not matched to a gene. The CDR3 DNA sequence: TGCGCCAGCAGCTTGGTGGCTAGCGGGGGAGAGACCCAGTACTTC. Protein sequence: CASSLVASGGETQYF.

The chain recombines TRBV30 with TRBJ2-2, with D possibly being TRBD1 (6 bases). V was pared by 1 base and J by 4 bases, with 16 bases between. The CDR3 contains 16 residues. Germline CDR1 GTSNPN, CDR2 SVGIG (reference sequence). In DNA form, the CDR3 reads TGTGCCTGGAGTGAGGAACAGGGAAGGGTCACCGGGGAGCTGTTTTTT. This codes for CAWSEEQGRVTGELFF.

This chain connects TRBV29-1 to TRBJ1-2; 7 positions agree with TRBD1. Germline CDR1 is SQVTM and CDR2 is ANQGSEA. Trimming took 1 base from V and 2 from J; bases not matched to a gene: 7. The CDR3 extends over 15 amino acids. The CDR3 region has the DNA TGCAGCGTTGAAGGTCAGGGGGAAGTCAACTATGGCTACACCTTC. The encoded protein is CSVEGQGEVNYGYTF.

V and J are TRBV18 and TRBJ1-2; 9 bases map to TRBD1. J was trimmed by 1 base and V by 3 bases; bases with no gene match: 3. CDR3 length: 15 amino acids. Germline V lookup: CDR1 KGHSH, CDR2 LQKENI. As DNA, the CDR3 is TGTGCCAGCTCACCTGGACAGGGGCGTAACTATGGCTACACCTTC. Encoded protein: CASSPGQGRNYGYTF.

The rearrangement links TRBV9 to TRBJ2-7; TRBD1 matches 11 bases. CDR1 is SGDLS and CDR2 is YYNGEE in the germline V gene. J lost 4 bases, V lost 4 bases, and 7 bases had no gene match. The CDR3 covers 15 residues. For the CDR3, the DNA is TGTGCCAGCAGCCAAGGGACAGGGGGGGCTTACGAGCAGTACTTC. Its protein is CASSQGTGGAYEQYF.

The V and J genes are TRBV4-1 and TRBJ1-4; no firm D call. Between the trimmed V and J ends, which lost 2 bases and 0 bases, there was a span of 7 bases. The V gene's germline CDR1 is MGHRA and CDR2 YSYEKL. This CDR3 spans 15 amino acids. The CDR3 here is CASSQLLATNEKLFF. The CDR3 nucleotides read TGCGCCAGCAGCCAATTACTTGCAACTAATGAAAAACTGTTTTTT.

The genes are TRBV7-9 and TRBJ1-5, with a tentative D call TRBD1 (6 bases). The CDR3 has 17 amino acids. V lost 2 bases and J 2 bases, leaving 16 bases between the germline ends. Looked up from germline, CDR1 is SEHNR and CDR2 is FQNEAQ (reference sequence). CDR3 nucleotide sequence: TGTGCCAGCAGCTTAAACGCGGGGGCGCTTGGCAATCAGCCCCAGCATTTT. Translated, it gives CASSLNAGALGNQPQHF. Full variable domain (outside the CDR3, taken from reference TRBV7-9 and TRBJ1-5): DTGVSQNPRHKITKRGQNVTFRCDPISEHNRLYWYRQTLGQGPEFLTYFQNEAQLEKSRLLSDRFSAERPKGSFSTLEIQRTEQGDSAMYLCASSLNAGALGNQPQHFGDGTRLSIL.

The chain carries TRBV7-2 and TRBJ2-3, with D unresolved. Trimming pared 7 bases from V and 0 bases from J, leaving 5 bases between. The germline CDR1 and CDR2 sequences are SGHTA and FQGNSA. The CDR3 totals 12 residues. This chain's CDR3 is CASTESTDTQYF. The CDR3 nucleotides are TGTGCCAGCACGGAGAGCACAGATACGCAGTATTTT. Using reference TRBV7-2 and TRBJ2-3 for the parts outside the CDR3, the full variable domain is GAGVSQSPSNKVTEKGKDVELRCDPISGHTALYWYRQSLGQGLEFLIYFQGNSAPDKSGLPSDRFSAERTGGSVSTLTIQRTQQEDSAVYLCASTESTDTQYFGPGTRLTVL.

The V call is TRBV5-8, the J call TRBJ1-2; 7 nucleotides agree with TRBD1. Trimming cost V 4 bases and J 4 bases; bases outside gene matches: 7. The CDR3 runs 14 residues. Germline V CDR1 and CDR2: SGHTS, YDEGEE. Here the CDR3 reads CASSGGQVAYGYTF. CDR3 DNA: TGTGCCAGCAGCGGAGGACAGGTAGCCTATGGCTACACCTTC. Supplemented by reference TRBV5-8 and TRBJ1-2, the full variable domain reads EAGVTQSPTHLIKTRGQQATLRCSPISGHTSVYWYQQALGLGLQFLLWYDEGEERNRGNFPPRFSGRQFPNYSSELNVNALELEDSALYLCASSGGQVAYGYTFGSGTRLTVV.

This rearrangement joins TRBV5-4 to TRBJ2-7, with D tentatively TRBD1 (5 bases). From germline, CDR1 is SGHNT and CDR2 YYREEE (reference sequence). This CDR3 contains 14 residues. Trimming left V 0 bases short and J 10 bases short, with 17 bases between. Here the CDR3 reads CASSLGTPSYLQYF. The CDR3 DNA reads TGTGCCAGCAGCTTGGGGACACCGTCCTACCTTCAGTACTTC.

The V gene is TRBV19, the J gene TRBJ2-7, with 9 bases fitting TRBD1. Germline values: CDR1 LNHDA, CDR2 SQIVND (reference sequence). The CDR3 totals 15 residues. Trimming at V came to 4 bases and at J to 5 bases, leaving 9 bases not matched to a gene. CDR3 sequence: CASSTAGTGSNEQYF. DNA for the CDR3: TGTGCCAGTAGTACAGCCGGGACAGGGTCGAACGAGCAGTACTTC.

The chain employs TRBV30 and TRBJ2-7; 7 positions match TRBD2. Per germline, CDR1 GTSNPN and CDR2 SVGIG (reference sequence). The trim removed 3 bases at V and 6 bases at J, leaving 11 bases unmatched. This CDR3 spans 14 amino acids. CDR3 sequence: CAWSPGGRLAEQYF. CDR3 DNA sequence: TGTGCCTGGAGCCCGGGCGGGAGACTAGCCGAGCAGTACTTC.